This T cell receptor (beta chain) is drawn from a study of blood T cell repertoires in COVID-19. On the study more broadly: The United States, Italy and Spain were the sources of the acute and convalescent COVID-19 samples. T cells, B-cell-depleted T cells, or PBMCs supplied cDNA or gDNA.

The Seattle patients, enrolled during active infection, were followed longitudinally. Data came from immunoSEQ multiplex PCR; TCRdb stores just in-frame clones and leaves some out. This table has about 180,000 clones, more than 75% appearing once. CDR3 length: 13 amino acids. With 10 bases removed from V and 1 base from J, the gap between germline ends came to 13 bases. CDR1 and CDR2 from the germline V gene are SGHAT and FQNNGV. The chain is built from TRBV11-2 and TRBJ2-5; no clear D gene. The sample taken for sequencing was peripheral blood. The TCR originated in a woman between 45 and 60 years old with COVID-19, enrolled during active disease. The CDR3 here is CATKDWIQETQYF. The DNA for the CDR3 is TGTGCCACCAAAGACTGGATCCAAGAGACCCAGTACTTC. Variable domain in full (rest from reference TRBV11-2 and TRBJ2-5): EAGVAQSPRYKIIEKRQSVAFWCNPISGHATLYWYQQILGQGPKLLIQFQNNGVVDDSQLPKDRFSAERLKGVDSTLKIQPAKLEDSAVYLCATKDWIQETQYFGPGTRLLVL.